What follows is one T cell receptor beta chain and its context. Per the original methods: Amplified reference gene primers provided the basis for estimating nucleated cell counts. Sequencing used immunoSEQ multiplex PCR; TCRdb keeps in-frame clones, though not all of them. V and J calls and clone size come straight from that table; D and trimming were deduced from the DNA. The table has around 300,000 clones, roughly 85% seen once. These data are taken from a study of blood T cell repertoires in COVID-19. Turning to the study itself: Acute and convalescent COVID-19 specimens originated in the United States, Italy and Spain. T cells, B-cell-depleted T cells, or PBMCs supplied cDNA or gDNA.

CDR3 length: 15 amino acids. CDR1 ENHRY and CDR2 SYGVKD come from the germline V gene. The V gene end was trimmed by 5 bases and the J gene end by 0 bases; junction bases not matched to a gene: 5. Sequenced: peripheral blood. The chain combines TRBV10-3 with TRBJ2-3, with TRBD1 matching over 7 bases. This clonotype originated in a woman in her seventies with acute or convalescent COVID-19. The CDR3 region is CAISQTGVSTDTQYF. CDR3 nucleotides: TGTGCCATCAGTCAAACAGGGGTTAGCACAGATACGCAGTATTTT.